This T cell receptor (beta chain) was profiled in a study of blood T cell repertoires in COVID-19. As originally analysed: For nucleated cells, counts were estimated from reference gene primer amplification. Here immunoSEQ multiplex PCR was the method, and the copy in TCRdb shows in-frame clones only, minus some. D and trimming come from the DNA, and the V and J calls and clone size come from that table. The sample contains under 150,000 clones, 70% to 90% of which appear only once. The CDR3 covers 15 residues. V was clipped by 1 base and J by 4 bases, with 8 bases between them. Per germline, CDR1 SGHVS and CDR2 FNYEAQ.

Sequences were obtained from peripheral blood. This chain uses TRBV7-6 with TRBJ1-6, with D hard to call. The TCR comes from a man aged 40-49 years with acute or convalescent COVID-19. Here the CDR3 reads CASSLGTEYNSPLHF. Written as DNA, the CDR3 is TGTGCCAGCAGCTTAGGTACAGAGTATAATTCACCCCTCCACTTT.